These T cell receptor beta chains were read from a single sample in a study of OX40 agonist ivuxolimab in advanced cancers. Using immunoSEQ multiplex PCR, the repertoire was profiled, and TCRdb retains in-frame clones only, with some absent. In the table there are some 98,000 clones, over 75% of which are singletons. Material: CD4+ or CD8+ T cells sorted from blood, obtained in a trial of the OX40 agonist ivuxolimab. These receptors came from an adult with an advanced solid tumor such as melanoma, head and neck, liver or kidney cancer. CDR3s include the opening cysteine and the closing phenylalanine or tryptophan. A D gene is named only where the DNA matches it firmly. Clone size is stated in some rows and not others, as once, few, many or a class when expanded.

size	length	V	J	D	CDR3	DNA
.	15	TRBV2	TRBJ2-2	TRBD1	CASRQTGANTGELFF	TGTGCCAGCAGACAGACAGGGGCGAACACCGGGGAGCTGTTTTTT
.	16	TRBV19	TRBJ2-2	TRBD1	CASGIDRGTSTGELFF	TGTGCCAGTGGAATCGACAGGGGCACTTCCACCGGGGAGCTGTTTTTT
.	13	TRBV29-1	TRBJ1-2	.	CSVVDRMEGGYTF	TGCAGCGTTGTCGACAGGATGGAGGGTGGCTACACCTTC
.	15	TRBV11-2	TRBJ1-1	TRBD1	CASSSDRAMNTEAFF	TGTGCCAGCAGCTCCGACAGGGCCATGAACACTGAAGCTTTCTTT
.	11	TRBV6-6	TRBJ1-2	.	CASNKNYGYTF	TGTGCCAGCAACAAGAACTATGGCTACACCTTC
.	18	TRBV11-2	TRBJ2-7	.	CASSSLRGPARSSYEQYF	TGTGCCAGCAGCTCCCTCAGGGGTCCCGCACGAAGCTCCTACGAGCAGTACTTC
.	13	TRBV7-2	TRBJ1-5	.	CASSFRDKQPQHF	TGTGCCAGCAGTTTCCGGGACAAACAGCCCCAGCATTTT
.	12	TRBV10-1	TRBJ2-3	.	CASSESTDTQYF	TGCGCCAGCAGTGAAAGCACAGATACGCAGTATTTT
.	13	TRBV19	TRBJ1-1	.	CASSLRGGAEAFF	TGTGCCAGTAGCCTCAGGGGCGGGGCTGAAGCTTTCTTT
.	15	TRBV7-7	TRBJ2-1	.	CASSSQLGRGNEQFF	TGTGCTAGCAGTTCTCAGCTCGGACGAGGCAATGAGCAGTTCTTC
.	14	TRBV4-3	TRBJ2-3	.	CASSQEVITDTQYF	TGCGCCAGCAGCCAAGAAGTGATCACAGATACGCAGTATTTT
.	15	TRBV28	TRBJ2-6	.	CASSTSGSGANVLTF	TGTGCCAGCAGTACGTCCGGCTCTGGGGCCAACGTCCTGACTTTC
few	13	TRBV25-1	TRBJ1-6	TRBD1	CASSGDRGSPLHF	TGTGCCAGCAGTGGAGACAGGGGTTCACCCCTCCACTTT
few	12	TRBV6-5	TRBJ1-1	.	CASTNRNTEAFF	TGTGCCAGCACAAACAGGAACACTGAAGCTTTCTTT
.	11	TRBV2	TRBJ2-7	.	CASSDLDEQYF	TGTGCCAGCAGTGATCTGGACGAGCAGTACTTC
.	15	TRBV15	TRBJ2-7	.	CATSRDKTASYEQYF	TGTGCCACCAGCAGAGATAAGACGGCCTCCTACGAGCAGTACTTC
.	13	TRBV21-1	TRBJ2-1	.	CASSKYGGTGEFF	TGTGCCAGCAGCAAATATGGGGGGACAGGGGAGTTCTTC
.	16	TRBV25-1	TRBJ1-3	.	CASSDPTGSVGNTIYF	TGTGCCAGCAGTGACCCCACAGGGTCTGTTGGAAACACCATATATTTT